The 14 T cell receptor beta chains below come from one sample, sequenced in a study of graft-versus-host responses after intestinal transplantation (dated by TCRdb to the early 2020s). These receptors have no known antigen. The method behind the library was the immunoSEQ multiplex PCR assay. The table comes from immuneACCESS by way of TCRdb, which keeps in-frame sequences with V and J called. Part of the clones is missing from these tables; in studies checked, under half for an unresolved V gene and the rest for unknown reasons. The sample contains 80,000 to 90,000 clones, roughly 90% of them found a single time. The biggest ten clones account for 0.11% of the sample. Read against the paper, the sample's time point label means: cells obtained before transplantation from donor or recipient. This specimen consisted of unstimulated CD4+ T cells sorted from spleen or lymph node cells, obtained before intestinal transplant. These receptors were collected from a human donor who received an intestinal transplant.

In this sample, this clone turned up once. This chain joins TRBV5-4 and TRBJ1-6; D is uncertain. Germline V gene data show CDR1 as SGHNT and CDR2 as YYREEE (reference sequence). The CDR3 contains 15 residues. The V end was cut by 4 bases, the J end by 9 bases, with 17 bases between. The CDR3 here is CASSPETSVGSPLHF. The CDR3, as DNA: TGTGCCAGCAGCCCGGAGACCTCTGTTGGTTCACCCCTCCACTTT.

The rearrangement links TRBV6-5 to TRBJ2-5; 7 nucleotides agree with TRBD1. With V trimmed by 7 bases and J by 2 bases, 7 bases remained unmatched. Germline CDR1 and CDR2: MNHEY and SVGAGI. CDR3 size: 14 residues. CDR3 nucleotides: TGTGCCAGCACCCCGGGACAGCCTCAAGAGACCCAGTACTTC. Encoded protein: CASTPGQPQETQYF.

This clone occurred once. The V gene is TRBV7-9, the J gene TRBJ1-4, with D possibly being TRBD1 (6 bases). The CDR3 spans 12 residues. Trimming took off 5 bases at V and 10 bases at J, with 11 bases between the two ends. Germline V gene sequence: CDR1 SEHNR, CDR2 FQNEAQ (reference sequence). The DNA for the CDR3 is TGTGCCAGCAGCCCAGGGGCAGCAAAACTGTTTTTT. It codes for CASSPGAAKLFF.

V is TRBV18 and J is TRBJ1-2, with a tentative D call TRBD1 (5 bases). The germline CDR1 and CDR2 sequences are KGHSH and LQKENI. V shed 2 bases and J shed 3 bases, with 13 bases lying between them. The CDR3 runs 15 residues. This chain's CDR3 is CASSPGARAHYGYTF. The DNA for the CDR3 is TGTGCCAGCTCACCAGGGGCCCGGGCCCACTATGGCTACACCTTC.

The chain joins TRBV7-6 to TRBJ2-1; D possibly corresponds to TRBD2 (6 bases). The germline gives CDR1 SGHVS, CDR2 FNYEAQ. V shed 5 bases and J shed 0 bases, with 17 bases lying between them. This CDR3 is built from 17 residues. CDR3 amino acids: CASSPGASVSSYNEQFF. In nucleotides, the CDR3 is TGTGCCAGCAGCCCCGGGGCTAGCGTGAGCTCCTACAATGAGCAGTTCTTC. Complete variable domain (other parts from reference TRBV7-6 and TRBJ2-1): GAGVSQSPRYKVTKRGQDVALRCDPISGHVSLYWYRQALGQGPEFLTYFNYEAQQDKSGLPNDRFSAERPEGSISTLTIQRTEQRDSAMYRCASSPGASVSSYNEQFFGPGTRLTVL.

The V call is TRBV5-4, the J call TRBJ2-5; 7 bases line up with TRBD2. Germline trimming cut 7 bases from V and 4 bases from J; bases unmatched to any gene: 7. The V gene's germline CDR1 is SGHNT and CDR2 YYREEE (reference sequence). The CDR3 extends over 13 amino acids. The CDR3 DNA follows: TGTGCCAGCCACCGACTAGCTTCAGAGACCCAGTACTTC. This gives the protein CASHRLASETQYF. The full variable domain, completed using reference TRBV5-4 and TRBJ2-5, is ETGVTQSPTHLIKTRGQQVTLRCSSQSGHNTVSWYQQALGQGPQFIFQYYREEENGRGNFPPRFSGLQFPNYSSELNVNALELDDSALYLCASHRLASETQYFGPGTRLLVL.

CDR3 nucleotide sequence: TGTGCCAGCAGCTTACGTCCAGGGGCGGACACCATATATTTT. This translates into CASSLRPGADTIYF. The chain carries TRBV7-6 and TRBJ1-3; perhaps TRBD1 as D (6 bases). Germline CDR1 and CDR2: SGHVS and FNYEAQ. The CDR3 runs to 14 residues. Trimming took off 2 bases at V and 8 bases at J, with 13 bases between the two ends.

On this clone itself: Other DNA variants within this sample encode the same CDR3. The rearrangement uses TRBV20-1 and TRBJ1-1; TRBD1 might be the D (6 bases). The CDR3 is 11 residues long. Germline loops: CDR1 DFQATT, CDR2 SNEGSKA (reference sequence). V lost 3 bases and J lost 4, with 6 bases in between. The CDR3 reads CSASRGTEAFF. The CDR3 nucleotides read TGCAGTGCTAGCAGGGGCACTGAAGCTTTCTTT.

V usage is TRBV9 and J usage is TRBJ1-1; D unclear. The CDR3 has 14 amino acids. The V gene lost 0 bases and the J gene lost 2 bases, with 8 bases spanning the gap. The germline V gene has CDR1 SGDLS and CDR2 YYNGEE. The CDR3 sequence: CASSVEQSNTEAFF. Written as DNA, the CDR3 is TGTGCCAGCAGCGTAGAACAGTCTAACACTGAAGCTTTCTTT. The whole variable domain, remainder taken from reference TRBV9 and TRBJ1-1, is DSGVTQTPKHLITATGQRVTLRCSPRSGDLSVYWYQQSLDQGLQFLIQYYNGEERAKGNILERFSAQQFPDLHSELNLSSLELGDSALYFCASSVEQSNTEAFFGQGTRLTVV.

V and J are TRBV18 and TRBJ2-1; D not resolved. In germline, CDR1 is KGHSH, CDR2 LQKENI. This CDR3 has 16 residues. V lost 2 bases and J lost 12, with 23 bases in between. In DNA form, the CDR3 reads TGTGCCAGCTCACCAGATTCCGTAGCCATGATTGGCGGGCAGTTCTTC. Translated: CASSPDSVAMIGGQFF.

The CDR3 region has the DNA TGTGCCATCACCCCCGAGGTCTCTGGAAACACCATATATTTT. Protein product: CAITPEVSGNTIYF. The chain carries TRBV10-3 and TRBJ1-3; unclear D gene. CDR1 ENHRY and CDR2 SYGVKD come from the germline V gene. Trimming took off 7 bases at V and 0 bases at J, with 10 bases between the two ends. This CDR3 is 14 amino acids long.

This chain connects TRBV19 to TRBJ1-6; D is ambiguous. Trimming removed 3 bases at V and 9 bases at J, with 6 bases between. Germline V gene lookup returns CDR1 LNHDA and CDR2 SQIVND (reference sequence). The CDR3 spans 12 residues. The CDR3: CASSIPSSPLHF. Written as DNA, the CDR3 is TGTGCCAGTAGTATTCCCTCTTCACCCCTCCACTTT.

This chain connects TRBV5-4 to TRBJ2-7; D uncertain. Trimming cost V 4 bases and J 0 bases, with 5 bases left between them. CDR3 length equals 12 residues. CDR1 SGHNT and CDR2 YYREEE come from the germline V gene (reference sequence). CDR3 DNA sequence: TGTGCCAGCAGCCAGGACTCCTACGAGCAGTACTTC. It specifies CASSQDSYEQYF.

This chain links TRBV4-1 with TRBJ2-1; 7 nucleotides align to TRBD2. J gave up 3 bases and V 0 bases, and 8 bases lay outside the gene matches. The CDR3 spans 17 residues. The V gene's germline CDR1 is MGHRA and CDR2 YSYEKL. CDR3 amino acids: CASSQERLGGFYNEQFF. Here the CDR3 DNA reads TGCGCCAGCAGCCAAGAACGACTCGGGGGGTTCTACAATGAGCAGTTCTTC.